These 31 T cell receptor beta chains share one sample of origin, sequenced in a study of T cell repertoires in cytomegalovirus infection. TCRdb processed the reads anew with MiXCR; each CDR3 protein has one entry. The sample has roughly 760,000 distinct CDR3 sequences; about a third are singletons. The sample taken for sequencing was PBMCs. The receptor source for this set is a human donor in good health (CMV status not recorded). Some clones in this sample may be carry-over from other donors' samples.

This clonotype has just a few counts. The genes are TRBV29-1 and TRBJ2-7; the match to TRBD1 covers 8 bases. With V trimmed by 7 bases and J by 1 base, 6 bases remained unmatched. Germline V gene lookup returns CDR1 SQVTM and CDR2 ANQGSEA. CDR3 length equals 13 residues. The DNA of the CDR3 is TGCAGCGCGACAGGGGCCTTGTCCTACGAGCAGTACTTC. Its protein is CSATGALSYEQYF.

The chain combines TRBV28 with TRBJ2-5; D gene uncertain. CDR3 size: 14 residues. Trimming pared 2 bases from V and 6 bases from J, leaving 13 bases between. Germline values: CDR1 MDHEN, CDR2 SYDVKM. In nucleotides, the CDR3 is TGTGCCAGCAGTTTAGATGTGGGCTTAAAGACCCAGTACTTC. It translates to CASSLDVGLKTQYF.

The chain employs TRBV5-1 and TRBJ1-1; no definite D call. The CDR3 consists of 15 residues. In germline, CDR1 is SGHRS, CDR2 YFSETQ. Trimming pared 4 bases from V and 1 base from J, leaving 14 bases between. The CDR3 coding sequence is TGCGCCAGCAGCCGGACGGACGGGAGGAACACTGAAGCTTTCTTT. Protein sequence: CASSRTDGRNTEAFF. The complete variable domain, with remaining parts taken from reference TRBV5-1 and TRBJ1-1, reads KAGVTQTPRYLIKTRGQQVTLSCSPISGHRSVSWYQQTPGQGLQFLFEYFSETQRNKGNFPGRFSGRQFSNSRSEMNVSTLELGDSALYLCASSRTDGRNTEAFFGQGTRLTVV.

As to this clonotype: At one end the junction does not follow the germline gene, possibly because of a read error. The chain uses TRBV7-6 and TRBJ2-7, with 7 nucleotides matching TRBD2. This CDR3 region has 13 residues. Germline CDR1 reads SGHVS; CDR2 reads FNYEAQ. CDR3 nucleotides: TGCGCCAGCAGCTTAGTGGCGGGGGACGAGCAGTACTTC. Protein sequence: CASSLVAGDEQYF.

CDR3 in amino acids: CASSSRAGEKLFF. The CDR3 bases are TGTGCCAGCAGCTCGAGAGCCGGCGAAAAACTGTTTTTT. The rearrangement joins TRBV7-9 to TRBJ1-4; D gene unclear. Germline V gives CDR1 SEHNR, CDR2 FQNEAQ (reference sequence). The CDR3 has 13 amino acids. V lost 4 bases to trimming and J lost 8 bases, with 11 bases between them.

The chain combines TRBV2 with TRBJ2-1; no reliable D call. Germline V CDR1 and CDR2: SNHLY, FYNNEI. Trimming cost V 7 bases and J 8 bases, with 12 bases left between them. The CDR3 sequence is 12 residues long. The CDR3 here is CASMGRRDEQFF. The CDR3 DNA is TGTGCCAGCATGGGCAGACGGGATGAGCAGTTCTTC.

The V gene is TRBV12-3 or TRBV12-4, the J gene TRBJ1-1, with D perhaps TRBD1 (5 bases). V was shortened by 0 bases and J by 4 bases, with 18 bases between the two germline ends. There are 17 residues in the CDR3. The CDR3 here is CASSLASQRERGTEAFF. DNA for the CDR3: TGTGCCAGCAGTTTAGCGAGTCAAAGGGAAAGGGGCACTGAAGCTTTCTTT.

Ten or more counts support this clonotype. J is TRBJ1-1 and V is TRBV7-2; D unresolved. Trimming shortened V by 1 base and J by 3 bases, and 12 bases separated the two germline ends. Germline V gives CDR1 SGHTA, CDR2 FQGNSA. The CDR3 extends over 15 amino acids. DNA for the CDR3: TGTGCCAGCAGCTTAGTCCCCCCGCGGGACACTGAAGCTTTCTTT. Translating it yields CASSLVPPRDTEAFF.

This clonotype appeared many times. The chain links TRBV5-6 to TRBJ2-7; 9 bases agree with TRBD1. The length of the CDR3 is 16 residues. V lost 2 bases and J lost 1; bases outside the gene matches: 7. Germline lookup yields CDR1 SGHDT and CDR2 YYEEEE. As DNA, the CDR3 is TGTGCCAGCAGCTTTAATACCGGGACAGGGTCCTACGAGCAGTACTTC. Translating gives CASSFNTGTGSYEQYF.

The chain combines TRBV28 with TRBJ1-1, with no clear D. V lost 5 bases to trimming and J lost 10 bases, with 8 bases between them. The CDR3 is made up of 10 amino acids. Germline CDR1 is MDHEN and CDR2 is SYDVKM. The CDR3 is CASSQLVAFF. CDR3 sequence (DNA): TGTGCCAGCAGTCAGTTAGTAGCTTTCTTT.

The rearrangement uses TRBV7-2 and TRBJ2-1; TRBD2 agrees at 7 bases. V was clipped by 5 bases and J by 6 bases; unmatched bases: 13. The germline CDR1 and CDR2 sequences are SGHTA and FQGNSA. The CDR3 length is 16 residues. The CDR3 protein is CASSLGGSLSFNEQFF. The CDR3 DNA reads TGTGCCAGCAGCCTTGGCGGGAGCCTCTCATTCAATGAGCAGTTCTTC.

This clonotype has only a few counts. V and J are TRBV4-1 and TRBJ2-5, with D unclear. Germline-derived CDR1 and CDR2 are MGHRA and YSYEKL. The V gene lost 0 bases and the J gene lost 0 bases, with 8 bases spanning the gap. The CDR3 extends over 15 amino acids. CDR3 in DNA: TGCGCCAGCAGCCAAGATCACACGTACCAAGAGACCCAGTACTTC. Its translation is CASSQDHTYQETQYF.

The CDR3, as DNA: TGTGCCAGCAGTTTGGCCCGGCCGGGAGGGGGGAATACGCAGTATTTT. Translated: CASSLARPGGGNTQYF. The rearrangement links TRBV28 to TRBJ2-3; TRBD2 matches at 8 bases. This CDR3 contains 16 residues. J lost 7 bases, V lost 3 bases, and 12 bases had no gene match. Germline V gives CDR1 MDHEN, CDR2 SYDVKM.

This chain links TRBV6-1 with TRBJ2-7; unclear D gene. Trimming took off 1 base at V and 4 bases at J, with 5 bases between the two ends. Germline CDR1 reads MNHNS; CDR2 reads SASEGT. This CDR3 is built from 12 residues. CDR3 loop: CASSEDWYEQYF. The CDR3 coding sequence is TGTGCCAGCAGTGAAGATTGGTACGAGCAGTACTTC.

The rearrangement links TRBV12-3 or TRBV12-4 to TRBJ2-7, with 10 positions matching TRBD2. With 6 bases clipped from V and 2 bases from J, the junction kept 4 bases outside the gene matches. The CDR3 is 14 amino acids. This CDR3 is CASSYGLAAYEQYF. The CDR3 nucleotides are TGTGCCAGCAGCTACGGACTAGCGGCCTACGAGCAGTACTTC.

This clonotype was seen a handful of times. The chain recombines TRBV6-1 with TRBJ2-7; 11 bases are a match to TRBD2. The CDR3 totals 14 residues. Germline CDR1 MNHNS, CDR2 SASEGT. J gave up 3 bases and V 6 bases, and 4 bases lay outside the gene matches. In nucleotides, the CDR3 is TGTGCCAGCAGACAAACTAGCGGGAGCTACGAGCAGTACTTC. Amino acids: CASRQTSGSYEQYF.

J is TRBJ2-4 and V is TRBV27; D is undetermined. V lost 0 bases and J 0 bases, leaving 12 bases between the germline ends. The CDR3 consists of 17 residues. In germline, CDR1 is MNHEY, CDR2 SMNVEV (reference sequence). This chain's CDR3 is CASSLSTPSPAKNIQYF. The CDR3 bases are TGTGCCAGCAGTTTATCCACCCCCAGCCCAGCCAAAAACATTCAGTACTTC.

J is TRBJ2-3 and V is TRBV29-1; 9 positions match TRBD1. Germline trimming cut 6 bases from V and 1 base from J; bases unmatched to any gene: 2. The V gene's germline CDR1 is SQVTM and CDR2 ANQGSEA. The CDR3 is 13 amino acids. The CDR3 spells CSVDRGGTDTQYF. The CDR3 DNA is TGCAGCGTGGACAGGGGTGGCACAGATACGCAGTATTTT.

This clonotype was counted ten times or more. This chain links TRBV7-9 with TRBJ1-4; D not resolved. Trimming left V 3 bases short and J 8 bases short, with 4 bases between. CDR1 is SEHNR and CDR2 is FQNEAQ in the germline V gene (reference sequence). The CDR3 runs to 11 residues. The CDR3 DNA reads TGTGCCAGCAGCTTTGCGGAAAAACTGTTTTTT. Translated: CASSFAEKLFF.

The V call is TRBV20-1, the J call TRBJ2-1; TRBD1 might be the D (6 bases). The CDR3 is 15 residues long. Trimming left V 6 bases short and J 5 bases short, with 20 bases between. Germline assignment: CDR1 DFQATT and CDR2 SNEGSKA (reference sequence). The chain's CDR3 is CSAEAYRDLHNEQFF. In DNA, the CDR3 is TGCAGTGCCGAAGCCTACAGGGACCTCCACAATGAGCAGTTCTTC.

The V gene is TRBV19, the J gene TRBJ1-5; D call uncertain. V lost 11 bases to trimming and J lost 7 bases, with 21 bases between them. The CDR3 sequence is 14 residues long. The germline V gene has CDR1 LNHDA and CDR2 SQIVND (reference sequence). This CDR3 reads CASDHPEARQPQHF. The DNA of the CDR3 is TGTGCCTCCGACCATCCAGAGGCCAGACAGCCCCAGCATTTT.

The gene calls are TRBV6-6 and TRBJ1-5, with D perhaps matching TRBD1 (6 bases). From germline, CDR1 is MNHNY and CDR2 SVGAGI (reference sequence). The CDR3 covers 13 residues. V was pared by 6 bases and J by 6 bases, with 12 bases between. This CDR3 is CASRNGGGQPQHF. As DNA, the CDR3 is TGTGCCAGCAGGAACGGGGGCGGTCAGCCCCAGCATTTT.

CDR3 bases: TGTGCCAGCAGTGTTAGCGGGAGTACCGAGCAGTACTTC. Translation: CASSVSGSTEQYF. The V call is TRBV28, the J call TRBJ2-7; TRBD2 agrees at 9 bases. CDR1 is MDHEN and CDR2 is SYDVKM in the germline V gene. V shed 5 bases and J 6 bases; nucleotides not matched to a gene: 5. The CDR3 consists of 13 residues.

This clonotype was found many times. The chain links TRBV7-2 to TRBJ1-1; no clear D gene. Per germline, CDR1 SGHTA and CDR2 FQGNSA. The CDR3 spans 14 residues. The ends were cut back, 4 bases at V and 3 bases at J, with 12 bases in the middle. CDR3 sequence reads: CASSSISIDTEAFF. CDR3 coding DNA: TGTGCCAGCAGCTCCATTTCCATTGACACTGAAGCTTTCTTT.

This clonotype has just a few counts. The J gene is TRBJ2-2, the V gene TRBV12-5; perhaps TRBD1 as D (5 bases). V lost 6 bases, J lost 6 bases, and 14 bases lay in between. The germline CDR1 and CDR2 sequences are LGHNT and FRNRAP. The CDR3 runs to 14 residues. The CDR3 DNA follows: TGTGCTAGTGGAAAAACAGGTCCTCCCGGGGAGCTGTTTTTT. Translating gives CASGKTGPPGELFF.

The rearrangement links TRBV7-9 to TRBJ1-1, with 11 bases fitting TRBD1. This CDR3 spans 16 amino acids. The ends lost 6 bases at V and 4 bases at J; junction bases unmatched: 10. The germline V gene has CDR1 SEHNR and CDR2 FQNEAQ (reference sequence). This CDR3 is CASRSGGTGGFTEAFF. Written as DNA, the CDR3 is TGTGCCAGCAGATCGGGAGGGACAGGGGGATTCACTGAAGCTTTCTTT. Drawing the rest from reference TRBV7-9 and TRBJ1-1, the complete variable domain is DTGVSQNPRHKITKRGQNVTFRCDPISEHNRLYWYRQTLGQGPEFLTYFQNEAQLEKSRLLSDRFSAERPKGSFSTLEIQRTEQGDSAMYLCASRSGGTGGFTEAFFGQGTRLTVV.

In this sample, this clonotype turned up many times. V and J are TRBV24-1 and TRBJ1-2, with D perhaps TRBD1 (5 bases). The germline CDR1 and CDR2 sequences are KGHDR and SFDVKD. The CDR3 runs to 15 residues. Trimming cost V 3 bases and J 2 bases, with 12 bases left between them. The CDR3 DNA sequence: TGTGCCACCAGTGATGAGGGGACGCCGAACTATGGCTACACCTTC. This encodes CATSDEGTPNYGYTF.

The CDR3 coding sequence is TGTGCCAGCACCAGGACAGGGAGGGGAGAGACCCAGTACTTC. Protein: CASTRTGRGETQYF. The V and J genes are TRBV12-3 or TRBV12-4 and TRBJ2-5; a weak D match, TRBD1 (8 bases). Between the trimmed V and J ends, which lost 7 bases and 4 bases, there was a span of 16 bases. The CDR3 covers 14 residues.

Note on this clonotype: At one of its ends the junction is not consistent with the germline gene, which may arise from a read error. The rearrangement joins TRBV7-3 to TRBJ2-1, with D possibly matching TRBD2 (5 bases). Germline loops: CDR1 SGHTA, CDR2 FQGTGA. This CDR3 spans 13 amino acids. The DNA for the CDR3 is TGTGCCAGCAGCTTAAGTGGGGAGAATGAGCATTTCTTC. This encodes CASSLSGENEHFF.

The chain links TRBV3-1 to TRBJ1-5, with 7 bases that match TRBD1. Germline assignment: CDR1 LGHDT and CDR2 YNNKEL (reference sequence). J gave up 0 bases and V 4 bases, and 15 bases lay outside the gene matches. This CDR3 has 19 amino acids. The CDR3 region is CASSLAIKGTGDSNQPQHF. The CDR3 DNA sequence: TGTGCCAGCAGCCTAGCTATCAAGGGAACAGGGGATAGCAATCAGCCCCAGCATTTT.

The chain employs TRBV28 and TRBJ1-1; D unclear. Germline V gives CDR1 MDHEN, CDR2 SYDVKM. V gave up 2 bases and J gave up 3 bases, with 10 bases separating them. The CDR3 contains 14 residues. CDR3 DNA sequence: TGTGCCAGCAGTTTAGTTTCGCCTCACACTGAAGCTTTCTTT. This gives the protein CASSLVSPHTEAFF.